The 22 T cell receptor beta chains presented below share a single source sample, sequenced in a study of blood T cell repertoires in COVID-19. Using immunoSEQ multiplex PCR, the repertoire was profiled, and TCRdb retains in-frame clones only, with some absent. The table records roughly 150,000 clones, roughly four fifths of them present only once. Material for sequencing was peripheral blood. The receptors originated from a woman aged 80 or over with acute or convalescent COVID-19.

This clone was detected a few times. The chain joins TRBV12-3 or TRBV12-4 to TRBJ2-2, with D hard to call. Between the trimmed V and J ends, which lost 3 bases and 7 bases, there was a span of 9 bases. The CDR3 length is 13 residues. CDR3 protein: CASSLVSVGELFF. For the CDR3, the DNA is TGTGCCAGCAGTTTGGTTAGTGTCGGGGAGCTGTTTTTT.

This chain joins TRBV29-1 and TRBJ1-1; 8 bases match TRBD1. The CDR3 runs 12 residues. The junction had 7 bases not matched to a gene; V was cut back by 3 bases and J by 10 bases. Germline V gene lookup returns CDR1 SQVTM and CDR2 ANQGSEA. In nucleotides, the CDR3 is TGCAGCGTTGATGGACAGGGTTTCTCAGCTTTCTTT. Its translation: CSVDGQGFSAFF. Based on the CDR3 plus reference TRBV29-1 and TRBJ1-1, the full variable domain is SAVISQKPSRDICQRGTSLTIQCQVDSQVTMMFWYRQQPGQSLTLIATANQGSEATYESGFVIDKFPISRPNLTFSTLTVSNMSPEDSSIYLCSVDGQGFSAFFGQGTRLTVV.

In nucleotides, the CDR3 is TGTGCCAGCAGCTCCCCGCCGGGGGGCACGTACAATGAGCAGTTCTTC. Its translation is CASSSPPGGTYNEQFF. The rearrangement uses TRBV7-2 and TRBJ2-1; TRBD2 is a possible D gene (7 bases). V gave up 4 bases and J gave up 4 bases, with 17 bases separating them. CDR3 size: 16 residues. Germline-derived CDR1 and CDR2 are SGHTA and FQGNSA.

The chain carries TRBV7-9 and TRBJ1-6; 8 positions match TRBD1. Per the germline V gene, CDR1 is SEHNR and CDR2 is FQNEAQ (reference sequence). Trimming took 3 bases from V and 8 from J; bases not matched to a gene: 9. The CDR3 has 16 amino acids. The CDR3 sequence: CASSFRTGTGHSPLHF. CDR3 nucleotides: TGTGCCAGCAGCTTTCGGACCGGGACAGGACATTCACCCCTCCACTTT.

The chain couples TRBV7-2 to TRBJ1-1, with D tentatively TRBD1 (5 bases). The germline V and J ends were trimmed by 4 bases and 1 base, with 7 bases remaining between them. Germline values: CDR1 SGHTA, CDR2 FQGNSA. This CDR3 spans 13 amino acids. CDR3 in amino acids: CASSSDRNTEAFF. CDR3 DNA: TGTGCCAGCAGCTCCGACAGGAACACTGAAGCTTTCTTT.

V and J are TRBV6-6 and TRBJ1-5; D not certain. CDR3 length: 16 residues. V gave up 0 bases and J gave up 2 bases, with 11 bases separating them. Germline V lookup: CDR1 MNHNY, CDR2 SVGAGI (reference sequence). DNA of the CDR3: TGTGCCAGCAGTTACTCGGCAGGAGGTGGCAATCAGCCCCAGCATTTT. It codes for CASSYSAGGGNQPQHF.

V usage is TRBV18 and J usage is TRBJ2-1; D gene unclear. CDR1 and CDR2 from the germline V gene are KGHSH and LQKENI. CDR3 length: 12 residues. V was shortened by 2 bases and J by 9 bases, with 8 bases between the two germline ends. For the CDR3, the DNA is TGTGCCAGCTCACCAGTCTCTAGTGAGCAGTTCTTC. It translates to CASSPVSSEQFF.

This clone appeared once. The chain is built from TRBV2 and TRBJ1-1, with D uncertain. Germline V CDR1 and CDR2: SNHLY, FYNNEI. Trimming shortened V by 1 base and J by 0 bases, and 12 bases separated the two germline ends. The CDR3 is made up of 16 amino acids. CDR3 sequence: CASSEGWRRLNTEAFF. CDR3 coding DNA: TGTGCCAGCAGTGAAGGCTGGCGGCGGCTGAACACTGAAGCTTTCTTT. Looking up the rest from reference TRBV2 and TRBJ1-1 gives the full variable domain: EPEVTQTPSHQVTQMGQEVILRCVPISNHLYFYWYRQILGQKVEFLVSFYNNEISEKSEIFDDQFSVERPDGSNFTLKIRSTKLEDSAMYFCASSEGWRRLNTEAFFGQGTRLTVV.

The chain links TRBV30 to TRBJ1-2; D uncertain. CDR3 length: 12 residues. Germline lookup yields CDR1 GTSNPN and CDR2 SVGIG (reference sequence). Trimming left V 3 bases short and J 4 bases short, with 9 bases between. CDR3 sequence (DNA): TGTGCCTGGAGGGCTCAGTCCTATGGCTACACCTTC. It translates to CAWRAQSYGYTF.

This sequence joins TRBV18 and TRBJ2-5; 11 nucleotides match TRBD2. Germline V gene data show CDR1 as KGHSH and CDR2 as LQKENI. J lost 1 base, V lost 6 bases, and 13 bases had no gene match. The CDR3 has 18 residues. CDR3 DNA: TGTGCCAGCTCCCCCAGAAGGGCTAGCGGGGGGTCCCAAGAGACCCAGTACTTC. It encodes CASSPRRASGGSQETQYF.

The count of this clone is one. This chain connects TRBV18 to TRBJ2-2; D is unresolved. Germline V gene lookup returns CDR1 KGHSH and CDR2 LQKENI. V was shortened by 1 base and J by 6 bases, with 6 bases between the two germline ends. The CDR3 consists of 13 residues. The CDR3 here is CASSPQSAGELFF. In DNA, the CDR3 is TGTGCCAGCTCACCACAGTCGGCCGGGGAGCTGTTTTTT.

This clone has a handful of counts. The chain has TRBV4-3 and TRBJ2-3, with TRBD2 matching 10 bases. Germline V gene data show CDR1 as LGHNA and CDR2 as YSLEER. The CDR3 spans 14 residues. V gave up 4 bases and J gave up 4 bases; unmatched junction bases: 2. CDR3: CASSRGLAADTQYF. CDR3 bases: TGCGCCAGCAGCCGCGGACTAGCGGCAGATACGCAGTATTTT.

The chain is built from TRBV27 and TRBJ2-6; D call uncertain. The CDR3 is 16 residues long. Germline assignment: CDR1 MNHEY and CDR2 SMNVEV (reference sequence). Trimming stripped 2 bases from V and 0 bases from J, with 8 bases between. The CDR3 nucleotides read TGTGCCAGCAGTTTAAAAGCCAACTCTGGGGCCAACGTCCTGACTTTC. Protein sequence: CASSLKANSGANVLTF.

The sample holds many counts of this clone. The chain recombines TRBV3-1 (or the pseudogene TRBV3-2) with TRBJ2-1; no reliable D call. The CDR3 totals 16 residues. Germline V gene lookup returns CDR1 LGHDT and CDR2 YNNKEL (reference sequence). Trimming left V 1 base short and J 1 base short, with 11 bases between. The chain's CDR3 is CASSQVSQVSYNEQFF. As DNA, the CDR3 is TGTGCCAGCAGCCAAGTGAGCCAGGTTTCCTACAATGAGCAGTTCTTC.

The chain joins TRBV29-1 to TRBJ2-1, with TRBD1 matching 7 bases. The CDR3 is 10 residues long. Per the germline V gene, CDR1 is SQVTM and CDR2 is ANQGSEA. Trimming removed 6 bases from V and 10 bases from J; junction bases left unmatched: 3. The CDR3 coding sequence is TGCAGCGTGCAACAGGGGGAGCAGTTCTTC. This codes for CSVQQGEQFF.

CDR3 region: CASSERQTAYEQYF. As DNA, the CDR3 is TGTGCCAGCAGTGAGAGACAAACCGCCTACGAGCAGTACTTC. The V call is TRBV2, the J call TRBJ2-7; D call uncertain. V lost 3 bases and J 2 bases, leaving 11 bases between the germline ends. This CDR3 spans 14 amino acids. Looked up from germline, CDR1 is SNHLY and CDR2 is FYNNEI.

This clone has only one observation. V gene TRBV11-1 combines with J gene TRBJ2-7, with unresolved D. Germline CDR1 reads SGHAT; CDR2 reads FQDESV (reference sequence). Trimming left V 4 bases short and J 4 bases short, with 8 bases between. The CDR3 spans 12 residues. In DNA, the CDR3 is TGTGCCAGCAGCTCCACTATTTACGAGCAGTACTTC. It is translated as CASSSTIYEQYF.

The V call is TRBV27, the J call TRBJ2-3; D is perhaps TRBD2 (6 bases). The V end was cut by 4 bases, the J end by 5 bases, with 16 bases between. The CDR3 extends over 15 amino acids. Per germline, CDR1 MNHEY and CDR2 SMNVEV (reference sequence). CDR3 protein: CASSSGFGEVDTQYF. CDR3 sequence (DNA): TGTGCCAGCAGTTCGGGATTTGGGGAGGTAGATACGCAGTATTTT.

As to this clone: The same CDR3 is also encoded by other DNA sequences in this sample. This sequence joins TRBV6-5 and TRBJ1-4; TRBD1 matches 9 bases. The ends lost 5 bases at V and 6 bases at J; junction bases unmatched: 4. The germline V gene encodes CDR1 MNHEY and CDR2 SVGAGI. The CDR3 totals 14 residues. CDR3 in amino acids: CASSQTGGDEKLFF. CDR3 bases: TGTGCCAGCAGTCAGACAGGGGGGGATGAAAAACTGTTTTTT.

The genes are TRBV28 and TRBJ1-4, with 8 bases lining up with TRBD1. The CDR3 is 15 residues long. CDR1 is MDHEN, CDR2 SYDVKM, per germline. Unmatched junction bases numbered 9, after V lost 5 bases and J lost 7 bases. The CDR3 here is CASSPGQGEGEKLFF. The CDR3, as DNA: TGTGCCAGCAGTCCCGGACAGGGCGAGGGTGAAAAACTGTTTTTT.

J is TRBJ2-7 and V is TRBV7-3, with D unclear. From germline, CDR1 is SGHTA and CDR2 FQGTGA. The V end lost 5 bases, the J end lost 2 bases, and 13 bases lay between the germline ends. The CDR3 covers 14 residues. The CDR3 is CASSPSGLTYEQYF. In DNA form, the CDR3 reads TGTGCCAGCAGCCCCTCTGGGCTGACCTACGAGCAGTACTTC. Using reference TRBV7-3 and TRBJ2-7 for the parts outside the CDR3, the full variable domain is GAGVSQTPSNKVTEKGKYVELRCDPISGHTALYWYRQSLGQGPEFLIYFQGTGAADDSGLPNDRFFAVRPEGSVSTLKIQRTERGDSAVYLCASSPSGLTYEQYFGPGTRLTVT.

The chain uses TRBV27 and TRBJ1-2; 10 nucleotides line up with TRBD1. The CDR3 loop spans 12 amino acids. The trim removed 6 bases at V and 8 bases at J, leaving 3 bases unmatched. Germline lookup yields CDR1 MNHEY and CDR2 SMNVEV (reference sequence). CDR3 sequence reads: CASRRDRGGYTF. CDR3 coding DNA: TGTGCCAGCAGGAGGGACAGGGGAGGCTACACCTTC.